In this sample, the clone carrying this T cell receptor beta chain turned up a few times. Its antigen is as yet unknown. Germline loops: CDR1 MNHEY, CDR2 SVGAGI. The CDR3 length is 12 residues. V lost 10 bases and J 2 bases, leaving 12 bases between the germline ends. These data come from a study of T-cell memory formation after mild COVID-19. The overall study: TCR clusters largely stayed donor specific. Study findings and constraints: A second wave expanding day 15 to 37 was CD4+-biased; contracting clones were balanced. Within pre-infection memory, some responding clones were found, suggesting cross-reactive memory joined. Clones that contracted clustered mainly in CM and EM if CD4+ and in EMRA if CD8+.

From the 5' RACE reads, TCRdb called clonotypes with MiXCR, one entry per CDR3 protein. The table has more than 150,000 distinct CDR3 sequences, 18% seen once. The V and J genes are TRBV6-5 and TRBJ2-7; the D gene is possibly TRBD1 (6 bases). The origin of this receptor is a man aged 18-30 years who had mild COVID-19 (a few samples of this study predate the infection). Cell type and time point are not known. The sequenced sample was PBMCs or a T cell subset sorted from them (not recorded which). This CDR3 reads CATRTGPYEQYF. The DNA for the CDR3 is TGTGCCACTAGAACAGGGCCCTACGAGCAGTACTTC.